This is a list of T cell receptor beta chains from one sample in a study of identifying expanded T cells in peripheral blood. This table comes from immunoSEQ multiplex PCR, and its TCRdb copy is limited to in-frame clones, with some not included. Of approximately 100,000 clones in the sample, about 88% are singletons; the top ten hold approximately 8%. The sample was blood. Receptor source: a person aged 18-70 years in good health. Each CDR3 is given with its conserved first and last residue. The D gene is left open where the match is weak. Rows give clone size only sometimes, using once, few, many, or a class for an expanded clone.

cdr3_nt cdr3_aa v_call clone_size j_call d_call
TGTGCCAGTAGTATAGAAGGACACTACTATAATTCACCCCTCCACTTT CASSIEGHYYNSPLHF TRBV19 - TRBJ1-6 -
TGTGCCAGCAGTACCCAGGGTAACTATGGCTACACCTTC CASSTQGNYGYTF TRBV6-5 few TRBJ1-2 -
TGTGCCAGCAGCTACTCGGGGGCCTGGAGAGAGACCCAGTACTTC CASSYSGAWRETQYF TRBV7-9 - TRBJ2-5 -
TGTGCCAGCAGCTCGGACAGCTACACCGGGGAGCTGTTTTTT CASSSDSYTGELFF TRBV7-3 - TRBJ2-2 -
TGTGCCAGCAGTTCCCTAGCGGGGGGGCCAGAGACCCAGTACTTC CASSSLAGGPETQYF TRBV6-5 - TRBJ2-5 TRBD2
TGTGCCAGCAGCTTAGAGGGGTCAGGGGCTAGGAACAATGAGCAGTTCTTC CASSLEGSGARNNEQFF TRBV11-1 - TRBJ2-1 -
TGTGCCAGTAGTATAGATGGGTCCCAAGAGAGGGATCAGCCCCAGCATTTT CASSIDGSQERDQPQHF TRBV19 - TRBJ1-5 -
TGTGCCAGCAGCTCCACTAACAGGGCCGGGGAGCTGTTTTTT CASSSTNRAGELFF TRBV5-5 - TRBJ2-2 -
TGTGCCAGCAGCCTCCGGGACAGGGACACCGGGGAGCTGTTTTTT CASSLRDRDTGELFF TRBV14 - TRBJ2-2 TRBD1
TGTGCCAGTGCTCCCCCGGGAAAGTCTCACACCGGGGAGCTGTTTTTT CASAPPGKSHTGELFF TRBV19 - TRBJ2-2 -
TGTGCCAGCAGTGCTGGGGGGTCGGGGACAGATACGCAGTATTTT CASSAGGSGTDTQYF TRBV2 - TRBJ2-3 -
TGTGCCAGCAGCTTCCGGGTTAACCCAGATACGCAGTATTTT CASSFRVNPDTQYF TRBV7-2 - TRBJ2-3 -
TGCGCCAGCAGCTTGGCCCAGGGGTGGATGAACTATGGCTACACCTTC CASSLAQGWMNYGYTF TRBV5-1 - TRBJ1-2 -
TGTGCCAGCTTTACGGGGCAGGGTTTCAGCTCCTACAATGAGCAGTTCTTC CASFTGQGFSSYNEQFF TRBV7-9 - TRBJ2-1 -
TGTGCCAGCAGCACCACAGATACGCAGTATTTT CASSTTDTQYF TRBV7-9 once TRBJ2-3 -
TGTGCCAGCAGCTTATGGCCACCTTCGGAAAAACTGTTTTTT CASSLWPPSEKLFF TRBV7-2 - TRBJ1-4 -